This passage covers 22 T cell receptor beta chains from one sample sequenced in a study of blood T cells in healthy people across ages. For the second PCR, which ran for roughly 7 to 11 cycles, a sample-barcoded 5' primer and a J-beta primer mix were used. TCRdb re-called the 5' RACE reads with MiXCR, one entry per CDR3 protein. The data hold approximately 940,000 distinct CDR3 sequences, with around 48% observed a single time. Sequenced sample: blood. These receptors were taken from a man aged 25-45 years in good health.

CDR3 sequence (DNA): TGTGCCAGCAGCGTAGGGACTGGGGCCCAGGAGACCCAGTACTTC. The encoded protein is CASSVGTGAQETQYF. The rearrangement joins TRBV9 to TRBJ2-5, with D possibly called TRBD1 or TRBD2 (5 bases each). With 0 bases removed from V and 5 bases from J, the gap between germline ends came to 14 bases. Germline assignment: CDR1 SGDLS and CDR2 YYNGEE. This CDR3 has 15 amino acids.

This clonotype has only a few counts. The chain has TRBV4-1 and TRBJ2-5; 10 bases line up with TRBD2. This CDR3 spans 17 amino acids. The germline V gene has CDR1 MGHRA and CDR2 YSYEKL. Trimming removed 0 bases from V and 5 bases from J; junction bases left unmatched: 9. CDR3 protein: CASSQETSLAGVETQYF. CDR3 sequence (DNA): TGCGCCAGCAGCCAAGAAACGTCGCTAGCGGGGGTGGAGACCCAGTACTTC.

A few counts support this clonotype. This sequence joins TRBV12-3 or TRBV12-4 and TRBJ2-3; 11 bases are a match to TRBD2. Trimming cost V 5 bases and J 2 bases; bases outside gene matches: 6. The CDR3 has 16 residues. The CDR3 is CASSVTSGENTDTQYF. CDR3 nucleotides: TGTGCCAGCAGTGTGACTAGCGGGGAGAACACAGATACGCAGTATTTT.

CDR3 residues: CASQSFTEQYF. Here the CDR3 DNA reads TGTGCCAGCCAGAGTTTCACGGAGCAGTACTTC. The chain links TRBV27 to TRBJ2-7; D is ambiguous. The CDR3 loop spans 11 amino acids. Germline values: CDR1 MNHEY, CDR2 SMNVEV (reference sequence). Trimming pared 8 bases from V and 7 bases from J, leaving 12 bases between.

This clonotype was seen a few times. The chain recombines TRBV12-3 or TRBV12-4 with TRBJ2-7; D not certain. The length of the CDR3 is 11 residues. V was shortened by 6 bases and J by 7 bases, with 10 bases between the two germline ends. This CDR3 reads CASSSVGEQYF. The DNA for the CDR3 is TGTGCCAGCAGCTCCGTTGGTGAGCAGTACTTC.

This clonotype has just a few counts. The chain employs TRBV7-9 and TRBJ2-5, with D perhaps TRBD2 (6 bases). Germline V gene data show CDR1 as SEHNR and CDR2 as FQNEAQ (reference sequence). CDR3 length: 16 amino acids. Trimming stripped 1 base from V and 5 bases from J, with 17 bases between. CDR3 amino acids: CASSLGSGGIVETQYF. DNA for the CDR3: TGTGCCAGCAGCTTAGGCTCCGGGGGAATTGTGGAGACCCAGTACTTC.

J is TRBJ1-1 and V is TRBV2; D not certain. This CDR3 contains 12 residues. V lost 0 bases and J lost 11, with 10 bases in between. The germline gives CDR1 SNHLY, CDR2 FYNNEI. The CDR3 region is CASSEAVNDAFF. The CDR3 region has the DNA TGTGCCAGCAGTGAAGCCGTTAATGATGCTTTCTTT.

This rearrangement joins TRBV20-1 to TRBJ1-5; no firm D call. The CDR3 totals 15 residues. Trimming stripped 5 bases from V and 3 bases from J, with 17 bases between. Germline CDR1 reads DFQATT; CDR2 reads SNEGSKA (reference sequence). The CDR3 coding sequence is TGCAGTGCTTTAAGGGCATCCAGCCCCAATCAGCCCCAGCATTTT. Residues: CSALRASSPNQPQHF.

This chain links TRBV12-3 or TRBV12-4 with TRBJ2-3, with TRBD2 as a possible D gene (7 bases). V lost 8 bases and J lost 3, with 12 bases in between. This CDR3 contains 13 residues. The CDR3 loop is CASEGGRTDTQYF. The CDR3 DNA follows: TGTGCCAGCGAGGGGGGGCGAACAGATACGCAGTATTTT.

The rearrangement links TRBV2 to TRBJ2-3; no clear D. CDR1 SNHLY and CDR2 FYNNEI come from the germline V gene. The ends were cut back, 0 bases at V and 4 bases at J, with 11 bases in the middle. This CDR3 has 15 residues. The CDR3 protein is CASSEARLLADTQYF. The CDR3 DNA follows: TGTGCCAGCAGTGAAGCGCGCCTACTGGCAGATACGCAGTATTTT. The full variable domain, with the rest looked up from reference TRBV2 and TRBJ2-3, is EPEVTQTPSHQVTQMGQEVILRCVPISNHLYFYWYRQILGQKVEFLVSFYNNEISEKSEIFDDQFSVERPDGSNFTLKIRSTKLEDSAMYFCASSEARLLADTQYFGPGTRLTVL.

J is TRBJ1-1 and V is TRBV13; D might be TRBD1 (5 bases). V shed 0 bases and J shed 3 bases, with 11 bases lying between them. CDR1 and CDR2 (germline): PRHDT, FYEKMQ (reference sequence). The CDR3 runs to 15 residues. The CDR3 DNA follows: TGTGCCAGCAGCTTAGGTAGGGGTGACTACACTGAAGCTTTCTTT. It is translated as CASSLGRGDYTEAFF.

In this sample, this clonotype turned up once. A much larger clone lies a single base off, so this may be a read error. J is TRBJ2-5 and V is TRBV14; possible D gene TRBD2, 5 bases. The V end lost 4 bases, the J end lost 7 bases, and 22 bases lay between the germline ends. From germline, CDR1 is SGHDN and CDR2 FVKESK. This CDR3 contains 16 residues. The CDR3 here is CASSPHGEGGVWTQYF. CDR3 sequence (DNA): TGTGCCAGCAGCCCCCACGGCGAAGGAGGAGTCTGGACCCAGTACTTC.

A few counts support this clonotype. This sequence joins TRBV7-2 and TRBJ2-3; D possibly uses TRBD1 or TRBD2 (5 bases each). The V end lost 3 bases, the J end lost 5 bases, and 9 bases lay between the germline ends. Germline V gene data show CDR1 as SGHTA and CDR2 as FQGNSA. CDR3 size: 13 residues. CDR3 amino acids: CASSFPRGDTQYF. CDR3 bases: TGTGCCAGCAGCTTCCCGAGGGGAGATACGCAGTATTTT.

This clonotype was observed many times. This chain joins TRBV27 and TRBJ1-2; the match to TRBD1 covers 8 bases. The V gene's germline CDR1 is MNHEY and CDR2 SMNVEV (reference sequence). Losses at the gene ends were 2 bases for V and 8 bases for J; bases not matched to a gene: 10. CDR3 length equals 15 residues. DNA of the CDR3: TGTGCCAGCAGTTTAGGGCGCGGACAGGGTCTAGGCTACACCTTC. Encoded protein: CASSLGRGQGLGYTF.

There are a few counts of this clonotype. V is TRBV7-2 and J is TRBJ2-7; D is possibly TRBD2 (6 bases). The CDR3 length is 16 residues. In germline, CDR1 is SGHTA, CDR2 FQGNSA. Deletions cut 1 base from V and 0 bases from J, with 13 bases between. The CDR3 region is CASSLGPGGASYEQYF. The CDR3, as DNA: TGTGCCAGCAGCTTAGGGCCGGGCGGGGCCTCCTACGAGCAGTACTTC.

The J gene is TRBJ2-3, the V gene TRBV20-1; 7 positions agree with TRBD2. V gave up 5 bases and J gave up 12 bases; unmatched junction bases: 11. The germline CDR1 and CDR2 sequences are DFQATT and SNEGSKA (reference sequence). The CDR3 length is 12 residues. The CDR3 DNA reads TGCAGTGCTTCCGGGGCCCGGGGGGATCAGTATTTT. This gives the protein CSASGARGDQYF.

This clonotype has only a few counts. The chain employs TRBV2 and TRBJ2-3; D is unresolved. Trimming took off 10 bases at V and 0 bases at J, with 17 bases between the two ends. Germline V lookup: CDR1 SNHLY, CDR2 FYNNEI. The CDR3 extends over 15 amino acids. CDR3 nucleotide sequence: TGTGCCACCGATCAAACGTCGACTAGCACAGATACGCAGTATTTT. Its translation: CATDQTSTSTDTQYF.

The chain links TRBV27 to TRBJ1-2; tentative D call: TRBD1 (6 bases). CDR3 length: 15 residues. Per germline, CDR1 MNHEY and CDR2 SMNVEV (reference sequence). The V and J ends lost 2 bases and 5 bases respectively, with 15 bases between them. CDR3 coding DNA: TGTGCCAGCAGTTTAAATAGCAGGGGACCTTATGGCTACACCTTC. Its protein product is CASSLNSRGPYGYTF.

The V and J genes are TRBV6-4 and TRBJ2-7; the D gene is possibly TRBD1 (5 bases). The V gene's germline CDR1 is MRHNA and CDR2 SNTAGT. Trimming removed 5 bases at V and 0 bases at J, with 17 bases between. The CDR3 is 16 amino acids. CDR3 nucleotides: TGTGCCAGCAGTCACCTGGTTAGGGGATCCTCCTACGAGCAGTACTTC. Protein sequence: CASSHLVRGSSYEQYF.

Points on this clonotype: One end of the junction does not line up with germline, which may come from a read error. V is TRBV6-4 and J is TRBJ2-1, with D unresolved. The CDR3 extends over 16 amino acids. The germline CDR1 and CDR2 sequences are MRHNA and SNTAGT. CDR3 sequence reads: CAGSDHRRSSYNEQFF. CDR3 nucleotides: TGTGCCGGCAGTGACCATCGGCGGAGCTCCTACAATGAGCAGTTCTTC.

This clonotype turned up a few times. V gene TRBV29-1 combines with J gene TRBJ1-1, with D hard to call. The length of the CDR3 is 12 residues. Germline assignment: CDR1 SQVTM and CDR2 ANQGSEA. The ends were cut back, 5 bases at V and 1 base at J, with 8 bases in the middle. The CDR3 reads CSVPDENTEAFF. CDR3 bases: TGCAGCGTTCCAGATGAGAACACTGAAGCTTTCTTT.

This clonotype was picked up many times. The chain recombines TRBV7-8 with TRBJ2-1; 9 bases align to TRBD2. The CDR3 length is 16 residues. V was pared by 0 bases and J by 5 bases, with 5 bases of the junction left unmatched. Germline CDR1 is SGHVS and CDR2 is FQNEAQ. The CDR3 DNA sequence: TGTGCCAGCAGCTTAGCTGTAGCGGGGGTAAACAATGAGCAGTTCTTC. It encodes CASSLAVAGVNNEQFF.